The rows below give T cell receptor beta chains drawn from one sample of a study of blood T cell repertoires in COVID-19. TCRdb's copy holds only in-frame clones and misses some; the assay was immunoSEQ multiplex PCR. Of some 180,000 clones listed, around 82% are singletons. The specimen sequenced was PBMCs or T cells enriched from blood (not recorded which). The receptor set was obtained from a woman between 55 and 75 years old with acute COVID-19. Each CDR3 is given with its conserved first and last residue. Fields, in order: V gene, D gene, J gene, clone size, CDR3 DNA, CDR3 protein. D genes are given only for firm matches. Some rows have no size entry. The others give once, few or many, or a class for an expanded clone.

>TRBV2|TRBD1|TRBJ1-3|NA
TGTGCCAGCATGGCGGGACAGGGTGAATCTTGGGCTGGAAACACCATATATTTT
CASMAGQGESWAGNTIYF
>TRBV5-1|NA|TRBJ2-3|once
TGCGCCAGCAGCTTGGGTACAGGTAGTCAAGGGACAGATACGCAGTATTTT
CASSLGTGSQGTDTQYF
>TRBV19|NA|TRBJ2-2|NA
TGTGCCAGTAGTCCTGGACATTACACCGGGGAGCTGTTTTTT
CASSPGHYTGELFF
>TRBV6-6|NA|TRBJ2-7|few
TGTGCCAGCAGTTCGAATGAGGTTCCGGCCGAGCAGTACTTC
CASSSNEVPAEQYF
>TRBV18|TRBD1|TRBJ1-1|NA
TGTGCCAGCTCACCCCAGGGACAGGGAGGCCCTGAAGCTTTCTTT
CASSPQGQGGPEAFF
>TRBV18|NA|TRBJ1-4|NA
TGTGCCAGCTCACCTGCAGAGGTTGCAACTAATGAAAAACTGTTTTTT
CASSPAEVATNEKLFF
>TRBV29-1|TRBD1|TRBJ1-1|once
TGCAGCGTCCGGGACAGGGGACGGGGCGTAGATGAAGCTTTCTTT
CSVRDRGRGVDEAFF
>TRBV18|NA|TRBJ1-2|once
TGTGCCAGCTCACCAATAGAGGCCAGTAACTATGGCTACACCTTC
CASSPIEASNYGYTF
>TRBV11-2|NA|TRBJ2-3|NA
TGTGCCAGCAGCTTAGATCGAACTAGCACAGATACGCAGTATTTT
CASSLDRTSTDTQYF
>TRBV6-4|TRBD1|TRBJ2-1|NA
TGTGCCAGCAGACTATCTATCACCGGGACAGGGGTTACTGAGCAGTTCTTC
CASRLSITGTGVTEQFF
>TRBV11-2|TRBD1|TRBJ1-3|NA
TGTGCCAGCAGCCGACAGGGGGCCGTTGGAAACACCATATATTTT
CASSRQGAVGNTIYF
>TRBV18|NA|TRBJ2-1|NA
TGTGCCAGCTCACCACCGACAGGTACCAACAATGAGCAGTTCTTC
CASSPPTGTNNEQFF
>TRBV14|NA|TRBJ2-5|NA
TGTGCCAGCAGCACCGCGCGGATCGAGACCCAGTACTTC
CASSTARIETQYF
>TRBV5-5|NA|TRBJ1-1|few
TGTGCCGGAACGACGGACTTAAACACTGAAGCTTTCTTT
CAGTTDLNTEAFF